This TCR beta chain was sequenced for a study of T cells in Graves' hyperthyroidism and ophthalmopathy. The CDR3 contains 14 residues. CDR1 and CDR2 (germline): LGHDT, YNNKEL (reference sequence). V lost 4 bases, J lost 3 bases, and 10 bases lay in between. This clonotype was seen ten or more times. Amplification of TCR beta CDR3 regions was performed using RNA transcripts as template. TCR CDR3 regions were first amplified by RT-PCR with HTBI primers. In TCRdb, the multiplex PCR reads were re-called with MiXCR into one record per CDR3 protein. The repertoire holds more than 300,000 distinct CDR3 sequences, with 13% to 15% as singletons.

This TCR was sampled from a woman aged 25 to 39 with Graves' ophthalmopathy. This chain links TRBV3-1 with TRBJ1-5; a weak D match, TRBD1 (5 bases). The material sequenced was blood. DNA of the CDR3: TGTGCCAGCAGCCCTGGACACTTCAATCAGCCCCAGCATTTT. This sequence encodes CASSPGHFNQPQHF.